This T cell receptor beta chain was sequenced in a study of blood T cell repertoires in COVID-19. Study details: T cells, B-cell-depleted T cells, or PBMCs supplied cDNA or gDNA.

CDR1 is LGHDT and CDR2 is YNNKEL in the germline V gene (reference sequence). The V end was cut by 2 bases, the J end by 0 bases, with 7 bases between. The CDR3 extends over 14 amino acids. Data came from immunoSEQ multiplex PCR; TCRdb stores just in-frame clones and leaves some out. The data hold about 190,000 clones, with approximately 80% observed a single time. The origin of this receptor is a woman between 45 and 60 years old with acute or convalescent COVID-19. The sequenced sample was peripheral blood. The V and J genes are TRBV3-1 (or the pseudogene TRBV3-2) and TRBJ1-1; no definite D call. The CDR3 reads CASSQLDMNTEAFF. CDR3 nucleotides: TGTGCCAGCAGCCAACTTGACATGAACACTGAAGCTTTCTTT.